This TCR beta chain was profiled in a study of CD8 T cells in ankylosing spondylitis. Study observations and caveats: Seemingly distinctive of ankylosing spondylitis blood was a TCR beta motif formed by eight highly homologous variants.

The length of the CDR3 is 15 residues. Germline V gene lookup returns CDR1 SGHRS and CDR2 YFSETQ. Trimming took off 0 bases at V and 5 bases at J, with 14 bases between the two ends. TCRdb re-analysed the 5' RACE reads in MiXCR, keeping a single row per CDR3 protein. The table lists around 94,000 distinct CDR3 sequences, just under 9% of them singletons. This clonotype was observed a few times. The antigen is not known. The specimen sequenced was blood, either unsorted or a sorted T cell fraction (not recorded which). The source is a male donor with ankylosing spondylitis. This sequence joins TRBV5-1 and TRBJ2-5; no definite D call. CDR3 coding DNA: TGCGCCAGCAGCTTGGGGACGGTGATTGGGGAGACCCAGTACTTC. This encodes CASSLGTVIGETQYF.